What follows are 17 T cell receptor beta chains derived from one specimen sequenced in a study of human T cells and chemical hapten exposure. Time point given: patch test 2, 6 weeks after DPC sensitization. As to treatment: therapeutic diphenylcyclopropenone sensitization with weekly scalp DPC. TCRdb itself ran the RACE reads through MiXCR, one entry per CDR3 protein. In the table there are under 75,000 distinct CDR3 sequences, 7.5% to 9.5% of which are singletons. Here the sequenced sample was whole blood, taken in connection with sensitization to the hapten diphenylcyclopropenone (DPC). These receptors came from a woman between 50 and 59 years old with alopecia areata. Some clones in this sample may be carry-over from other donors' samples.

The CDR3 is CASSHGTGYGYTF. The CDR3 nucleotides are TGTGCCAGCAGCCACGGGACAGGTTATGGCTACACCTTC. The rearrangement uses TRBV6-5 and TRBJ1-2, with 8 bases lining up with TRBD1. The trim removed 6 bases at V and 5 bases at J, leaving 5 bases unmatched. This CDR3 region has 13 residues. CDR1 is MNHEY, CDR2 SVGAGI, per germline.

On this clonotype: One end of the junction varies from germline; a read error may be responsible. The chain combines TRBV20-1 with TRBJ2-3, with 13 bases fitting TRBD2. CDR1 and CDR2 (germline): DFQATT, SNEGSKA (reference sequence). This CDR3 has 16 residues. Here the CDR3 reads CRSKGLAGTSTDTQYF. In nucleotides, the CDR3 is TGCAGATCCAAGGGACTAGCGGGGACAAGCACAGATACGCAGTATTTC.

This clonotype was detected only a few times. The chain has TRBV6-2 or TRBV6-3 and TRBJ2-7; 7 positions agree with TRBD2. V lost 6 bases to trimming and J lost 3 bases; unmatched junction nucleotides: 8. The CDR3 loop spans 14 amino acids. The germline V gene has CDR1 MNHEY and CDR2 SVGEGT. The CDR3 nucleotides are TGTGCCAGCAGCTTGAAGCGGGACTACTACGAGCAGTACTTC. It is translated as CASSLKRDYYEQYF.

This chain joins TRBV6-2 or TRBV6-3 and TRBJ2-6; 8 bases are a match to TRBD1. Germline assignment: CDR1 MNHEY and CDR2 SVGEGT. The length of the CDR3 is 20 residues. Unmatched junction bases numbered 11, after V lost 1 base and J lost 0 bases. The CDR3 is CASSYWERDRSLSGANVLTF. CDR3 bases: TGTGCCAGCAGTTACTGGGAGAGGGACAGGTCGCTCTCTGGGGCCAACGTCCTGACTTTC.

The chain has TRBV6-1 and TRBJ2-1, with a weak D call TRBD1 (6 bases). The CDR3 is made up of 12 amino acids. Per germline, CDR1 MNHNS and CDR2 SASEGT. V lost 8 bases to trimming and J lost 6 bases, with 11 bases between them. CDR3 residues: CASEAGANEQFF. CDR3 DNA: TGTGCCAGCGAGGCAGGGGCCAATGAGCAGTTCTTC.

This clonotype was counted ten times or more. V and J are TRBV11-2 and TRBJ1-1; D call uncertain. The CDR3 loop spans 13 amino acids. In germline, CDR1 is SGHAT, CDR2 FQNNGV. V shed 2 bases and J shed 5 bases, with 9 bases lying between them. In nucleotides, the CDR3 is TGTGCCAGCAGCTTATTGGTTTCGACTGAAGCTTTCTTT. Translating it yields CASSLLVSTEAFF.

DNA of the CDR3: TGTGCCAGCAGCTTACAGGCTGGGGGTGGAAACACCATATATTTT. Its protein is CASSLQAGGGNTIYF. The chain has TRBV11-2 and TRBJ1-3; perhaps TRBD1 as D (5 bases). The V gene's germline CDR1 is SGHAT and CDR2 FQNNGV. The CDR3 length is 15 residues. V lost 2 bases and J 3 bases, leaving 11 bases between the germline ends.

The V gene is TRBV5-6, the J gene TRBJ1-1; D is possibly TRBD1 (5 bases). Germline V gene lookup returns CDR1 SGHDT and CDR2 YYEEEE. This CDR3 has 17 residues. Trimming removed 0 bases at V and 3 bases at J, with 18 bases between. CDR3 bases: TGTGCCAGCAGCTTGGACGGGGTGGGGACCTTGGACACTGAAGCTTTCTTT. Its protein product is CASSLDGVGTLDTEAFF.

The V gene is TRBV12-3 or TRBV12-4, the J gene TRBJ2-4, with 7 bases aligning to TRBD2. The V gene end was trimmed by 3 bases and the J gene end by 6 bases; junction bases not matched to a gene: 2. The CDR3 has 13 residues. In DNA form, the CDR3 reads TGTGCCAGCAGTTTCGCTAGCGGAAACATTCAGTACTTC. Amino acids: CASSFASGNIQYF.

This clonotype was recorded a few times. This chain uses TRBV29-1 with TRBJ2-3; 8 nucleotides line up with TRBD2. Germline V gene data show CDR1 as SQVTM and CDR2 as ANQGSEA. With V trimmed by 4 bases and J by 3 bases, 3 bases remained unmatched. This CDR3 spans 13 amino acids. The DNA of the CDR3 is TGCAGCGTTGGGACTAGCTGGACAGATACGCAGTATTTT. Amino acid sequence: CSVGTSWTDTQYF.

This clonotype showed up just a few times. This chain connects TRBV7-2 to TRBJ2-1; D not resolved. Germline V gene sequence: CDR1 SGHTA, CDR2 FQGNSA. CDR3 length: 13 amino acids. Trimming took off 0 bases at V and 5 bases at J, with 5 bases between the two ends. The CDR3 region is CASSLAWDNEQFF. The CDR3 region has the DNA TGTGCCAGCAGCTTAGCATGGGACAATGAGCAGTTCTTC. The full variable domain, in which reference TRBV7-2 and TRBJ2-1 provide the parts outside the CDR3, is GAGVSQSPSNKVTEKGKDVELRCDPISGHTALYWYRQSLGQGLEFLIYFQGNSAPDKSGLPSDRFSAERTGGSVSTLTIQRTQQEDSAVYLCASSLAWDNEQFFGPGTRLTVL.

The table lists this clonotype with a few counts. The chain couples TRBV12-3 or TRBV12-4 to TRBJ1-4, with D possibly being TRBD1 (5 bases). The V gene lost 4 bases and the J gene lost 3 bases, with 9 bases spanning the gap. The CDR3 is 14 amino acids. This CDR3 reads CASSSGHANEKLFF. Here the CDR3 DNA reads TGTGCCAGCAGTTCAGGGCACGCTAATGAAAAACTGTTTTTT.

The rearrangement uses TRBV20-1 and TRBJ1-5; perhaps TRBD1 as D (5 bases). The V and J ends lost 0 bases and 2 bases respectively, with 8 bases between them. There are 14 residues in the CDR3. Germline assignment: CDR1 DFQATT and CDR2 SNEGSKA (reference sequence). CDR3 coding DNA: TGCAGTGCTAGAGAGGGACGGGGCAATCAGCCCCAGCATTTT. Amino acid sequence: CSAREGRGNQPQHF.

Many counts were recorded for this clonotype. The V and J genes are TRBV9 and TRBJ2-5; 8 bases agree with TRBD2. The CDR3 consists of 15 residues. The germline V gene encodes CDR1 SGDLS and CDR2 YYNGEE. The V gene end was trimmed by 4 bases and the J gene end by 5 bases; junction bases not matched to a gene: 10. DNA for the CDR3: TGTGCCAGCAGCTTCCAAGCGGGAGTGCAGGAGACCCAGTACTTC. Its translation is CASSFQAGVQETQYF.

This clonotype was recorded at least ten times. The gene calls are TRBV29-1 and TRBJ1-3, with no clear D. V lost 5 bases and J 0 bases, leaving 8 bases between the germline ends. Germline loops: CDR1 SQVTM, CDR2 ANQGSEA. The CDR3 is 13 amino acids. The CDR3 DNA follows: TGCAGCGTTTCCGGGTCCTCTGGAAACACCATATATTTT. It codes for CSVSGSSGNTIYF. Full variable domain (outside the CDR3, taken from reference TRBV29-1 and TRBJ1-3): SAVISQKPSRDICQRGTSLTIQCQVDSQVTMMFWYRQQPGQSLTLIATANQGSEATYESGFVIDKFPISRPNLTFSTLTVSNMSPEDSSIYLCSVSGSSGNTIYFGEGSWLTVV.

In this sample, this clonotype turned up a few times. The chain uses TRBV9 and TRBJ1-3, with D maybe TRBD1 (6 bases). This CDR3 spans 16 amino acids. Deletions cut 3 bases from V and 0 bases from J, with 13 bases between. CDR1 SGDLS and CDR2 YYNGEE come from the germline V gene. The CDR3 DNA follows: TGTGCCAGCAGCGCCCTGGACAGCCGCTCTGGAAACACCATATATTTT. This encodes CASSALDSRSGNTIYF. Based on the CDR3 plus reference TRBV9 and TRBJ1-3, the full variable domain is DSGVTQTPKHLITATGQRVTLRCSPRSGDLSVYWYQQSLDQGLQFLIQYYNGEERAKGNILERFSAQQFPDLHSELNLSSLELGDSALYFCASSALDSRSGNTIYFGEGSWLTVV.

This clonotype appeared a few times. V usage is TRBV6-6 and J usage is TRBJ1-2; tentative D call: TRBD1 (5 bases). This CDR3 contains 13 residues. The V gene's germline CDR1 is MNHNY and CDR2 SVGAGI (reference sequence). Trimming left V 6 bases short and J 4 bases short, with 12 bases between. This chain's CDR3 is CASSTTGSYGYTF. In DNA, the CDR3 is TGTGCCAGCAGCACAACAGGCTCCTATGGCTACACCTTC.